Detailed here is one T cell receptor beta chain. The antigen is not known. The repertoire was sequenced with immunoSEQ multiplex PCR; TCRdb's copy has only in-frame clones and lacks some. This table has around 120,000 clones, more than 75% appearing once. This CDR3 is 14 amino acids long. Germline V gives CDR1 SNHLY, CDR2 FYNNEI. Trimming shortened V by 4 bases and J by 2 bases, and 12 bases separated the two germline ends. This sample was taken from a study of T cell responses to AZD1222 COVID-19 vaccine. Regarding the study as a whole: Dominant at 160-218 and 743-854, vaccine-associated CD4 TCRs also spanned spike.

This clonotype was sampled from an adult in good health. The material sequenced was peripheral blood, taken on day 0 of AZD1222 vaccination. The chain joins TRBV2 to TRBJ2-7; a weak D match, TRBD2 (5 bases). The CDR3 spells CASSGTLGTYEQYF. The DNA for the CDR3 is TGTGCCAGCAGTGGTACACTAGGTACCTACGAGCAGTACTTC.